Each of the 31 T cell receptor beta chains below was sequenced from the same sample in a study of cytomegalovirus exposure and HLA in healthy donors. Profiling relied on immunoSEQ multiplex PCR, and the TCRdb table lists in-frame clones only, not all of them. The table lists 160,000 or so clones, 84% of them singletons. The specimen sequenced was PBMCs. The receptors shown here come from a man aged 25-45 years in good health and CMV-seropositive.

This clone was seen just once. This chain uses TRBV7-6 with TRBJ2-1; the match to TRBD2 covers 8 bases. The CDR3 runs to 18 residues. Germline-derived CDR1 and CDR2 are SGHVS and FNYEAQ. V shed 5 bases and J 8 bases; nucleotides not matched to a gene: 20. CDR3 protein: CASSPFWAGGPLGDEQFF. CDR3 coding DNA: TGTGCCAGCAGCCCCTTTTGGGCGGGGGGCCCACTTGGGGATGAGCAGTTCTTC.

V gene TRBV6-1 combines with J gene TRBJ2-3; possible D gene TRBD2, 6 bases. V dropped 0 bases and J dropped 4 bases, with 11 bases sitting between them. There are 15 residues in the CDR3. CDR1 is MNHNS and CDR2 is SASEGT in the germline V gene. The CDR3 region has the DNA TGTGCCAGCAGTGAAGCCGGGGGACGAGCAGATACGCAGTATTTT. This gives the protein CASSEAGGRADTQYF.

The V and J genes are TRBV19 and TRBJ1-1; no clear D. CDR3 length equals 11 residues. CDR1 and CDR2 (germline): LNHDA, SQIVND (reference sequence). In DNA form, the CDR3 reads TGTGCTACGGGAGCAGGTTCTAAAGCTTTCTTT. Encoded protein: CATGAGSKAFF.

CDR3: CASSSPGPRSGNTIYF. CDR3 DNA: TGTGCCAGCAGCTCCCCAGGGCCGCGCTCTGGAAACACCATATATTTT. The chain has TRBV28 and TRBJ1-3, with D perhaps matching TRBD1 (5 bases). CDR3 length: 16 residues. The germline V gene has CDR1 MDHEN and CDR2 SYDVKM. The V gene lost 6 bases and the J gene lost 0 bases, with 15 bases spanning the gap.

This chain links TRBV6-1 with TRBJ1-5; TRBD1 matches 9 bases. The CDR3 consists of 14 residues. Germline V CDR1 and CDR2: MNHNS, SASEGT. The junction had 4 bases not matched to a gene; V was cut back by 6 bases and J by 4 bases. CDR3 region: CASRTTGGNQPQHF. The DNA for the CDR3 is TGTGCCAGCAGGACGACAGGGGGTAATCAGCCCCAGCATTTT.

The chain has TRBV7-2 and TRBJ2-7; 9 bases are a match to TRBD2. The CDR3 consists of 16 residues. Germline V gene sequence: CDR1 SGHTA, CDR2 FQGNSA. V was clipped by 2 bases and J by 6 bases; unmatched bases: 11. The CDR3 here is CASSLLRAGGPSEQYF. CDR3 DNA sequence: TGTGCCAGCAGCTTACTACGGGCGGGAGGGCCATCCGAGCAGTACTTC.

This clone has only a few counts. V and J are TRBV7-9 and TRBJ2-3, with 10 bases aligning to TRBD2. Losses at the gene ends were 5 bases for V and 2 bases for J; bases not matched to a gene: 7. The germline V gene has CDR1 SEHNR and CDR2 FQNEAQ (reference sequence). The length of the CDR3 is 16 residues. The CDR3 coding sequence is TGTGCCAGCAGCACTCTAGCGGGGGATCCCACAGATACGCAGTATTTT. Translating gives CASSTLAGDPTDTQYF.

The V and J genes are TRBV5-6 and TRBJ1-2; 9 nucleotides agree with TRBD1. In germline, CDR1 is SGHDT, CDR2 YYEEEE. This CDR3 is 15 amino acids long. The ends lost 0 bases at V and 5 bases at J; junction bases unmatched: 5. CDR3 amino acids: CASSLGDRASYGYTF. The CDR3 DNA sequence: TGTGCCAGCAGCTTGGGGGACAGGGCCTCTTATGGCTACACCTTC.

This sequence joins TRBV7-8 and TRBJ1-3, with 7 bases that match TRBD1. Germline CDR1 is SGHVS and CDR2 is FQNEAQ. The CDR3 runs to 17 residues. Trimming cost V 3 bases and J 2 bases; bases outside gene matches: 10. DNA for the CDR3: TGTGCCAGCAGCTTCATTCCCCCGGGACAGCCTGGAAACACCATATATTTT. Protein product: CASSFIPPGQPGNTIYF.

This chain links TRBV18 with TRBJ2-2, with 11 bases that match TRBD2. Germline trimming cut 3 bases from V and 2 bases from J; bases unmatched to any gene: 5. The germline V gene encodes CDR1 KGHSH and CDR2 LQKENI. The length of the CDR3 is 17 residues. CDR3 bases: TGTGCCAGCTCACCGGGACTAGCGGTTTCTAACACCGGGGAGCTGTTTTTT. Its protein product is CASSPGLAVSNTGELFF.

The chain is built from TRBV28 and TRBJ2-3; the D gene is possibly TRBD2 (6 bases). Germline CDR1 reads MDHEN; CDR2 reads SYDVKM. V lost 3 bases to trimming and J lost 0 bases, with 7 bases between them. There are 14 residues in the CDR3. Here the CDR3 reads CASSFGGSTDTQYF. Here the CDR3 DNA reads TGTGCCAGCAGTTTTGGGGGGAGCACAGATACGCAGTATTTT.

The genes are TRBV4-1 and TRBJ2-4, with TRBD1 matching 7 bases. Germline loops: CDR1 MGHRA, CDR2 YSYEKL. The CDR3 extends over 15 amino acids. V shed 6 bases and J 5 bases; nucleotides not matched to a gene: 10. CDR3 amino acids: CASSLAPGQQNIQYF. The CDR3 DNA reads TGCGCCAGCAGTCTAGCACCGGGACAGCAAAACATTCAGTACTTC.

This clone was seen a few times. The rearrangement links TRBV2 to TRBJ2-7; D is possibly TRBD2 (6 bases). Deletions cut 10 bases from V and 5 bases from J, with 9 bases between. The CDR3 length is 10 residues. Looked up from germline, CDR1 is SNHLY and CDR2 is FYNNEI. CDR3 bases: TGTGCCACCGCTAGCGACGAGCAGTACTTC. Translation gives CATASDEQYF.

The chain employs TRBV28 and TRBJ2-7; 12 bases agree with TRBD1. Germline CDR1 MDHEN, CDR2 SYDVKM. The CDR3 spans 14 residues. V was clipped by 1 base and J by 9 bases; unmatched bases: 4. The CDR3 loop reads CASSLSGTGGRQYF. The CDR3 DNA sequence: TGTGCCAGCAGTTTATCGGGGACAGGGGGCCGGCAGTACTTC.

This sequence joins TRBV19 and TRBJ1-1; D gene uncertain. With 1 base removed from V and 6 bases from J, the gap between germline ends came to 6 bases. From germline, CDR1 is LNHDA and CDR2 SQIVND (reference sequence). The CDR3 totals 12 residues. The CDR3 region is CASSIGGAEAFF. The CDR3 DNA follows: TGTGCCAGTAGTATAGGGGGAGCTGAAGCTTTCTTT.

This chain links TRBV7-2 with TRBJ2-7; D possibly corresponds to TRBD1 (6 bases). Germline CDR1 SGHTA, CDR2 FQGNSA. Trimming pared 4 bases from V and 7 bases from J, leaving 17 bases between. CDR3 length equals 14 residues. This chain's CDR3 is CASSSTGLNGEQYF. The CDR3 DNA reads TGTGCCAGCAGCTCAACAGGGTTGAACGGAGAGCAGTACTTC.

The V and J genes are TRBV28 and TRBJ2-7; 9 positions agree with TRBD1. The germline V gene has CDR1 MDHEN and CDR2 SYDVKM. V trimming: 6 bases; J trimming: 3 bases; junction bases outside the gene matches: 3. CDR3 length: 13 residues. The CDR3 region is CASRKGQGYEQYF. As DNA, the CDR3 is TGTGCCAGCAGGAAGGGACAGGGCTACGAGCAGTACTTC.

The sample holds one count of this clone. The genes are TRBV19 and TRBJ2-3; D remains ambiguous. The V gene's germline CDR1 is LNHDA and CDR2 SQIVND (reference sequence). V dropped 7 bases and J dropped 0 bases, with 8 bases sitting between them. The CDR3 sequence is 13 residues long. The CDR3 coding sequence is TGTGCCAGTAAATGGGCAAGCACAGATACGCAGTATTTT. Translation: CASKWASTDTQYF.

The chain employs TRBV6-6 and TRBJ1-5; TRBD1 matches at 10 bases. The CDR3 is 15 residues long. CDR1 is MNHNY and CDR2 is SVGAGI in the germline V gene (reference sequence). V lost 5 bases to trimming and J lost 1 base; unmatched junction nucleotides: 2. CDR3 nucleotides: TGTGCCAGCAGTCAGACAGGGGGCAGCAATCAGCCCCAGCATTTT. This encodes CASSQTGGSNQPQHF.

The V and J genes are TRBV19 and TRBJ2-7; possibly TRBD1 for D (5 bases). V gave up 1 base and J gave up 5 bases, with 12 bases separating them. The CDR3 runs 14 residues. The germline CDR1 and CDR2 sequences are LNHDA and SQIVND (reference sequence). The DNA for the CDR3 is TGTGCCAGTAGTATAGGGGCAGGGCCCCACGAGCAGTACTTC. Translation gives CASSIGAGPHEQYF.

This clone has a handful of counts. The chain employs TRBV18 and TRBJ2-6; D gene uncertain. This CDR3 is built from 16 residues. The germline V and J ends were trimmed by 5 bases and 0 bases, with 11 bases remaining between them. Germline V lookup: CDR1 KGHSH, CDR2 LQKENI. CDR3 sequence (DNA): TGTGCCAGCTCAACGACTCTTGACTCTGGGGCCAACGTCCTGACTTTC. Residues: CASSTTLDSGANVLTF.

This clone appeared once. The genes are TRBV11-3 and TRBJ2-6; 8 positions match TRBD1. Looked up from germline, CDR1 is SGHNT and CDR2 is YENEEA. V gave up 5 bases and J gave up 2 bases; unmatched junction bases: 5. CDR3 length: 16 residues. The CDR3 DNA reads TGTGCCAGCAGCCACGACAGGGGCACTGGGGCCAACGTCCTGACTTTC. The encoded protein is CASSHDRGTGANVLTF.

The CDR3 DNA follows: TGTGCCAGCTCATTAGCATTTGAGGCTTTCTTT. Protein: CASSLAFEAFF. The chain employs TRBV18 and TRBJ1-1; D is unresolved. Germline V lookup: CDR1 KGHSH, CDR2 LQKENI. V lost 5 bases and J lost 11, with 12 bases in between. The CDR3 spans 11 residues.

The chain is built from TRBV6-1 and TRBJ2-5; TRBD2 is a possible D gene (7 bases). The CDR3 covers 14 residues. Germline V CDR1 and CDR2: MNHNS, SASEGT. Trimming pared 6 bases from V and 3 bases from J, leaving 14 bases between. CDR3 in amino acids: CASRVAGDKETQYF. The CDR3 bases are TGTGCCAGCAGAGTTGCGGGGGACAAAGAGACCCAGTACTTC.

The CDR3 region is CASKRGDFTDTQYF. The CDR3, as DNA: TGTGCCAGCAAGCGGGGGGACTTCACAGATACGCAGTATTTT. V is TRBV6-5 and J is TRBJ2-3, with 9 bases fitting TRBD2. Unmatched junction bases numbered 4, after V lost 7 bases and J lost 2 bases. Germline assignment: CDR1 MNHEY and CDR2 SVGAGI. The CDR3 contains 14 residues.

Regarding this clone: Other DNA sequences of this sample code for an identical CDR3. V is TRBV27 and J is TRBJ2-7; no firm D call. The CDR3 is 11 residues long. With 5 bases removed from V and 4 bases from J, the gap between germline ends came to 6 bases. Germline V gene data show CDR1 as MNHEY and CDR2 as SMNVEV (reference sequence). For the CDR3, the DNA is TGTGCCAGCAGTCCCGGTTACGAGCAGTACTTC. Protein: CASSPGYEQYF.

The chain joins TRBV6-5 to TRBJ2-2, with 9 nucleotides matching TRBD1. V dropped 5 bases and J dropped 4; count of bases not matched to a gene: 5. This CDR3 region has 15 residues. From germline, CDR1 is MNHEY and CDR2 SVGAGI. CDR3 nucleotides: TGTGCCAGCAGTCGCCAGGGACAGGGCACCGGGGAGCTGTTTTTT. Its translation is CASSRQGQGTGELFF.

V is TRBV30 and J is TRBJ2-7; 9 nucleotides line up with TRBD1. Unmatched junction bases numbered 6, after V lost 2 bases and J lost 1 base. This CDR3 is 15 amino acids long. Per the germline V gene, CDR1 is GTSNPN and CDR2 is SVGIG (reference sequence). CDR3 in amino acids: CAWSSRDRVSYEQYF. CDR3 in DNA: TGTGCCTGGAGTTCACGGGACAGGGTTTCCTACGAGCAGTACTTC.

The J gene is TRBJ2-1, the V gene TRBV5-1; 7 positions match TRBD1. Per the germline V gene, CDR1 is SGHRS and CDR2 is YFSETQ. The CDR3 totals 16 residues. Unmatched junction bases numbered 5, after V lost 0 bases and J lost 2 bases. The CDR3 region is CASSLGRQGAYNEQFF. The CDR3 region has the DNA TGCGCCAGCAGCTTGGGACGGCAGGGGGCCTACAATGAGCAGTTCTTC.

The rearrangement joins TRBV7-2 to TRBJ1-6; TRBD1 is a possible D gene (5 bases). The germline CDR1 and CDR2 sequences are SGHTA and FQGNSA. The CDR3 has 13 amino acids. With 0 bases removed from V and 11 bases from J, the gap between germline ends came to 8 bases. The CDR3 reads CASSLAQGPPLHF. The CDR3 DNA is TGTGCCAGCAGCTTAGCGCAGGGTCCACCCCTCCACTTT.

The chain carries TRBV30 and TRBJ2-7; tentatively, D is TRBD2 (6 bases). The length of the CDR3 is 13 residues. CDR1 and CDR2 from the germline V gene are GTSNPN and SVGIG (reference sequence). Trimming removed 0 bases at V and 0 bases at J, with 6 bases between. For the CDR3, the DNA is TGTGCCTGGAGTGTCGGGGGCTCCTACGAGCAGTACTTC. Its protein is CAWSVGGSYEQYF.